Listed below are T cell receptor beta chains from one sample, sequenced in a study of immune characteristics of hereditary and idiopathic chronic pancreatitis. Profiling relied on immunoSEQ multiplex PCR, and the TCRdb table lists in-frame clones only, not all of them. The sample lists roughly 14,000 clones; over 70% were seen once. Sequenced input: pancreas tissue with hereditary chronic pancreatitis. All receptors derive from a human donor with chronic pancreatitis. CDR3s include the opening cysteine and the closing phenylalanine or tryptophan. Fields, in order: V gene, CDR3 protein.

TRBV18,CASSPGLAFQETQYF
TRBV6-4,CASSDGAGGGHNEQFF
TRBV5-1,CASSLSSGGDNEQFF
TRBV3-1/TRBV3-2,CASSGSRTGGSRYEQYF
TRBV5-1,CASSLGDRGTYEQYF
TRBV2,CAGQGANSPLHF
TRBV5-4,CASSSNQDGDEQFF
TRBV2,CASSVSGVANEKLFF
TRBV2,CASSLEGRSAKNIQYF
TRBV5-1,CASRPGLGSNTQYF
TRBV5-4,CASSLEIAGGIETQYF
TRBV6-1,CASSDPHSNQPQHF
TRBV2,CASSIRQGVSFF
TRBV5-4,CASRDGTSGRASNEQFF
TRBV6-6,CASSTTGGSSNYGYTF
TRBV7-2,CASKATLSDYGYTF
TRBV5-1,CASSLANAGGLQETQYF
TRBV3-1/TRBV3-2,CASSRVLSSEQYF
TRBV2,CASSTLTGGNTVSNF
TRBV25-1,CASSETGSKETQYF
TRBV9,CASSRGSRGANVLTF
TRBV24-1,CAVGLATTDTQYF
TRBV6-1,CASGPSGVTYEQYF
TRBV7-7,CASSSQRYNEQFF
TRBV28,CASKLGGSNQPQHF
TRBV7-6,CASSLGGPKETQYF
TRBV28,CASKLTGRRNEAFF
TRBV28,CASSSQLGDVSLSQPQHF